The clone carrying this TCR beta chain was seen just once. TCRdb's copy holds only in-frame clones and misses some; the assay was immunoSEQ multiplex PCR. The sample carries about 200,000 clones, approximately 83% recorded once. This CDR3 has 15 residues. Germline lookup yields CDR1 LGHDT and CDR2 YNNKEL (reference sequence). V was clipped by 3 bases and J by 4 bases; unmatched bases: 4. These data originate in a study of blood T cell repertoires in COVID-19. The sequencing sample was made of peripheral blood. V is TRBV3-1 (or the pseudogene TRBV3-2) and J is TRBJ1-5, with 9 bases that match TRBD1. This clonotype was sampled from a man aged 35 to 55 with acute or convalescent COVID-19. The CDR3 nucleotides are TGTGCCAGCAGCCAGGGGACAGGGAGGAATCAGCCCCAGCATTTT. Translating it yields CASSQGTGRNQPQHF.